These T cell receptor beta chains were read from a single sample in a study of T cells after yellow fever vaccination. MiXCR was run by TCRdb on the 5' RACE reads, yielding one entry per CDR3 protein. The sample yields a few hundred thousand distinct CDR3 sequences, around an eighth seen once. The sequences come from CD4+ T cells sorted from PBMCs, collected 15 days after the yellow fever booster vaccination. These receptors all come from a man aged 18 to 29 who received the YFV17D yellow fever vaccine. CDR3s include the opening cysteine and the closing phenylalanine or tryptophan. Each record gives: V gene, J gene, clone size, D gene, CDR3 protein, CDR3 DNA. A D gene is named only where the DNA matches it firmly. A row's size may be missing; if present it is once, few, many or a size class.

v_call: TRBV7-9; j_call: TRBJ2-2; clone_size: few; d_call: TRBD1; cdr3_aa: CASSLALGQGATGELFF; cdr3_nt: TGTGCCAGCAGCTTAGCATTGGGACAGGGCGCCACCGGGGAGCTGTTTTTT
v_call: TRBV7-2; j_call: TRBJ2-2; clone_size: -; d_call: TRBD2; cdr3_aa: CASSRTSGGIPGELFF; cdr3_nt: TGTGCCAGCAGCCGGACTAGCGGGGGGATTCCCGGGGAGCTGTTTTTT
v_call: TRBV7-9; j_call: TRBJ2-3; clone_size: -; d_call: -; cdr3_aa: CASSHSKGRGTDTQYF; cdr3_nt: TGTGCCAGCAGCCACAGCAAGGGTAGGGGCACAGATACGCAGTATTTT
v_call: TRBV28; j_call: TRBJ2-4; clone_size: many; d_call: -; cdr3_aa: CASSFGQVAKNIQYF; cdr3_nt: TGTGCCAGCAGTTTTGGGCAGGTAGCCAAAAACATTCAGTACTTC
v_call: TRBV20-1; j_call: TRBJ1-1; clone_size: few; d_call: -; cdr3_aa: CSARQQSTEAFF; cdr3_nt: TGCAGTGCTAGACAACAATCCACTGAAGCTTTCTTT
v_call: TRBV7-9; j_call: TRBJ2-7; clone_size: many; d_call: TRBD2; cdr3_aa: CASSGGGAGAAYEQYF; cdr3_nt: TGTGCCAGCAGCGGAGGGGGAGCGGGGGCGGCCTACGAGCAGTACTTC
v_call: TRBV4-3; j_call: TRBJ2-1; clone_size: -; d_call: -; cdr3_aa: CASSQTRGLSSYNEQFF; cdr3_nt: TGCGCCAGCAGCCAGACCCGGGGTCTGAGCTCCTACAATGAGCAGTTCTTC
v_call: TRBV12-3/TRBV12-4; j_call: TRBJ2-3; clone_size: -; d_call: -; cdr3_aa: CASSLLLAHTQYF; cdr3_nt: TGTGCCAGCAGTCTCCTCCTAGCTCATACGCAGTATTTT
v_call: TRBV7-2; j_call: TRBJ2-7; clone_size: -; d_call: -; cdr3_aa: CASSLQAGATYEQYF; cdr3_nt: TGTGCCAGCAGCTTGCAGGCCGGGGCCACCTACGAGCAGTACTTC
v_call: TRBV5-1; j_call: TRBJ1-1; clone_size: many; d_call: TRBD1; cdr3_aa: CASSLGDRPLAFF; cdr3_nt: TGCGCCAGCAGCTTGGGGGACAGGCCGTTGGCTTTCTTT
v_call: TRBV10-3; j_call: TRBJ1-3; clone_size: -; d_call: TRBD1; cdr3_aa: CAISYRGPDTIYF; cdr3_nt: TGTGCCATCAGTTACAGGGGCCCGGACACCATATATTTT
v_call: TRBV20-1; j_call: TRBJ2-1; clone_size: -; d_call: TRBD2; cdr3_aa: CSARPSGGARNEQFF; cdr3_nt: TGCAGTGCTAGACCTAGCGGGGGGGCCAGGAATGAGCAGTTCTTC
v_call: TRBV10-3; j_call: TRBJ2-3; clone_size: few; d_call: -; cdr3_aa: CAISLKATDTQYF; cdr3_nt: TGTGCCATTTCACTCAAGGCAACAGATACGCAGTATTTT
v_call: TRBV20-1; j_call: TRBJ2-2; clone_size: -; d_call: -; cdr3_aa: CSGTGQNTGELFF; cdr3_nt: TGCAGTGGAACGGGACAAAACACCGGGGAGCTGTTTTTT
v_call: TRBV3-1; j_call: TRBJ1-2; clone_size: few; d_call: -; cdr3_aa: CASSPAGSPYGYTF; cdr3_nt: TGTGCCAGCAGCCCCGCTGGGAGCCCCTATGGCTACACCTTC
v_call: TRBV2; j_call: TRBJ1-6; clone_size: few; d_call: -; cdr3_aa: CASRLRQLNSPLHF; cdr3_nt: TGTGCCAGCAGACTTAGACAGTTAAATTCACCCCTCCACTTT
v_call: TRBV10-3; j_call: TRBJ2-2; clone_size: -; d_call: TRBD1; cdr3_aa: CASEDRETGELFF; cdr3_nt: TGTGCCTCAGAGGACAGGGAAACCGGGGAGCTGTTTTTT
v_call: TRBV7-8; j_call: TRBJ1-1; clone_size: -; d_call: -; cdr3_aa: CASSLGVAGWAEAFF; cdr3_nt: TGTGCCAGCAGCTTAGGGGTAGCGGGGTGGGCTGAAGCTTTCTTT
v_call: TRBV12-3/TRBV12-4; j_call: TRBJ2-3; clone_size: many; d_call: TRBD2; cdr3_aa: CASRLAGGGTDTQYF; cdr3_nt: TGTGCCAGCAGACTAGCGGGGGGCGGGACAGATACGCAGTATTTT
v_call: TRBV20-1; j_call: TRBJ1-2; clone_size: -; d_call: -; cdr3_aa: CSARVLAGNGYTF; cdr3_nt: TGCAGTGCTAGAGTTTTAGCAGGGAATGGCTACACCTTC
v_call: TRBV29-1; j_call: TRBJ1-5; clone_size: few; d_call: -; cdr3_aa: CSVRQGGQPQHF; cdr3_nt: TGCAGCGTTAGGCAGGGAGGGCAGCCCCAGCATTTT
v_call: TRBV7-9; j_call: TRBJ2-1; clone_size: few; d_call: -; cdr3_aa: CASTADSYGYEQFF; cdr3_nt: TGTGCCAGCACCGCGGATAGCTATGGCTATGAGCAGTTCTTC
v_call: TRBV3-1; j_call: TRBJ1-1; clone_size: many; d_call: -; cdr3_aa: CASSHPGAMNTEAFF; cdr3_nt: TGTGCCAGCAGCCATCCAGGGGCGATGAACACTGAAGCTTTCTTT
v_call: TRBV4-1; j_call: TRBJ1-2; clone_size: -; d_call: TRBD1; cdr3_aa: CASSHRDRENYGYTF; cdr3_nt: TGCGCCAGCAGCCACCGGGACAGGGAGAACTATGGCTACACCTTC
v_call: TRBV10-3; j_call: TRBJ2-3; clone_size: -; d_call: -; cdr3_aa: CATWDSTDTQYF; cdr3_nt: TGTGCCACCTGGGACTCCACAGATACGCAGTATTTT
v_call: TRBV29-1; j_call: TRBJ1-1; clone_size: few; d_call: -; cdr3_aa: CSVHIGGRDTEAFF; cdr3_nt: TGCAGCGTCCACATTGGAGGGAGGGACACTGAAGCTTTCTTT
v_call: TRBV20-1; j_call: TRBJ1-2; clone_size: -; d_call: -; cdr3_aa: CSAREGLSDYGYTF; cdr3_nt: TGCAGTGCTAGGGAGGGACTTTCGGACTATGGCTACACCTTC
v_call: TRBV7-9; j_call: TRBJ1-2; clone_size: -; d_call: TRBD1; cdr3_aa: CASSYSGRDRGRGNYGYTF; cdr3_nt: TGTGCCAGCAGCTATTCTGGACGGGACAGGGGGCGCGGCAACTATGGCTACACCTTC
v_call: TRBV4-2; j_call: TRBJ1-2; clone_size: -; d_call: TRBD1; cdr3_aa: CASNHRGQGAYGYTF; cdr3_nt: TGTGCCAGCAACCACCGAGGACAGGGGGCGTATGGCTACACCTTC
v_call: TRBV9; j_call: TRBJ2-1; clone_size: -; d_call: TRBD2; cdr3_aa: CASSVRSGGSGTGEQFF; cdr3_nt: TGTGCCAGCAGCGTAAGAAGCGGGGGGTCCGGCACGGGTGAGCAGTTCTTC
v_call: TRBV11-2; j_call: TRBJ1-3; clone_size: -; d_call: -; cdr3_aa: CASSLKGFGNTIYF; cdr3_nt: TGTGCCAGCAGCTTAAAGGGCTTTGGAAACACCATATATTTT
v_call: TRBV6-4; j_call: TRBJ1-6; clone_size: many; d_call: -; cdr3_aa: CASSDSSVHLHF; cdr3_nt: TGTGCCAGCAGTGACTCGTCGGTACACCTCCACTTT
v_call: TRBV9; j_call: TRBJ2-3; clone_size: many; d_call: -; cdr3_aa: CASSVGFTDTQYF; cdr3_nt: TGTGCCAGCAGCGTTGGGTTCACAGATACGCAGTATTTT
v_call: TRBV15; j_call: TRBJ1-5; clone_size: -; d_call: TRBD1; cdr3_aa: CATSRDGAGGNLGNQPQHF; cdr3_nt: TGTGCCACCAGCAGAGATGGGGCAGGGGGCAACCTAGGCAATCAGCCCCAGCATTTT
v_call: TRBV14; j_call: TRBJ1-2; clone_size: -; d_call: -; cdr3_aa: CASSQSGAGGYTF; cdr3_nt: TGTGCCAGCAGCCAGTCAGGGGCAGGAGGCTACACCTTC
v_call: TRBV6-2/TRBV6-3; j_call: TRBJ1-6; clone_size: -; d_call: -; cdr3_aa: CASSWTSGYSSYNSPLHF; cdr3_nt: TGTGCCAGCAGTTGGACCTCCGGATACAGCTCCTATAATTCACCCCTCCACTTT
v_call: TRBV28; j_call: TRBJ2-1; clone_size: many; d_call: TRBD1; cdr3_aa: CASSLRQGYNEQFF; cdr3_nt: TGTGCCAGCAGTTTGAGACAGGGGTACAATGAGCAGTTCTTC
v_call: TRBV5-1; j_call: TRBJ2-2; clone_size: few; d_call: TRBD1; cdr3_aa: CASSTTGYTGELFF; cdr3_nt: TGCGCCAGCAGCACGACAGGGTACACCGGGGAGCTGTTTTTT
v_call: TRBV4-3; j_call: TRBJ1-6; clone_size: -; d_call: -; cdr3_aa: CASSLSRTQGSPLHF; cdr3_nt: TGCGCCAGCAGCCTCAGCAGGACTCAAGGTTCACCCCTCCACTTT
v_call: TRBV12-3/TRBV12-4; j_call: TRBJ2-5; clone_size: many; d_call: TRBD2; cdr3_aa: CASSIAGLDGETQYF; cdr3_nt: TGTGCCAGCAGCATAGCGGGACTAGACGGGGAGACCCAGTACTTC
v_call: TRBV27; j_call: TRBJ2-3; clone_size: few; d_call: TRBD1; cdr3_aa: CASSLDQGVSTDTQYF; cdr3_nt: TGTGCCAGCAGTTTAGACCAGGGGGTAAGCACAGATACGCAGTATTTT
v_call: TRBV19; j_call: TRBJ2-1; clone_size: once; d_call: TRBD2; cdr3_aa: CASSGTGLAAYNEQFF; cdr3_nt: TGTGCCAGTAGTGGAACGGGACTAGCGGCTTACAATGAGCAGTTCTTC
v_call: TRBV5-4; j_call: TRBJ2-5; clone_size: -; d_call: TRBD2; cdr3_aa: CASSPGTSGGLRETQYF; cdr3_nt: TGTGCCAGCAGCCCAGGGACTAGCGGGGGCTTACGGGAGACCCAGTACTTC
v_call: TRBV25-1; j_call: TRBJ2-7; clone_size: -; d_call: -; cdr3_aa: CASSGRKGYEQYF; cdr3_nt: TGTGCCAGCAGCGGCCGGAAGGGCTACGAGCAGTACTTC
v_call: TRBV2; j_call: TRBJ1-1; clone_size: -; d_call: -; cdr3_aa: CASISGPNTEAFF; cdr3_nt: TGTGCCAGTATAAGCGGCCCGAACACTGAAGCTTTCTTT
v_call: TRBV6-2/TRBV6-3; j_call: TRBJ1-3; clone_size: few; d_call: -; cdr3_aa: CASAGDSGNTIYF; cdr3_nt: TGTGCCAGCGCGGGGGACTCTGGAAACACCATATATTTT
v_call: TRBV10-3; j_call: TRBJ2-1; clone_size: few; d_call: TRBD2; cdr3_aa: CAISSGLVMGEQFF; cdr3_nt: TGTGCCATCAGTTCCGGACTAGTTATGGGTGAGCAGTTCTTC
v_call: TRBV20-1; j_call: TRBJ2-3; clone_size: -; d_call: TRBD2; cdr3_aa: CSARAGGLTDTQYF; cdr3_nt: TGCAGTGCTAGAGCGGGGGGGCTGACAGATACGCAGTATTTT
v_call: TRBV10-3; j_call: TRBJ1-1; clone_size: -; d_call: -; cdr3_aa: CAISEPGRGNTEAFF; cdr3_nt: TGTGCCATCAGTGAACCGGGAAGGGGCAACACTGAAGCTTTCTTT
v_call: TRBV7-2; j_call: TRBJ1-1; clone_size: many; d_call: -; cdr3_aa: CASRPGHGVTEAFF; cdr3_nt: TGTGCCAGCCGTCCGGGACATGGGGTCACTGAAGCTTTCTTT
v_call: TRBV27; j_call: TRBJ1-1; clone_size: few; d_call: -; cdr3_aa: CASSPPGPTRAFF; cdr3_nt: TGTGCCAGCAGTCCACCGGGGCCTACGAGGGCTTTCTTT
v_call: TRBV6-2/TRBV6-3; j_call: TRBJ2-3; clone_size: few; d_call: -; cdr3_aa: CASSLPGVTDTQYF; cdr3_nt: TGTGCCAGTAGCCTCCCGGGGGTCACAGATACGCAGTATTTT
v_call: TRBV5-1; j_call: TRBJ1-4; clone_size: few; d_call: -; cdr3_aa: CASSLDEATNEKLFF; cdr3_nt: TGCGCCAGCAGCTTGGACGAAGCAACTAATGAAAAACTGTTTTTT
v_call: TRBV5-1; j_call: TRBJ1-1; clone_size: few; d_call: -; cdr3_aa: CASSWGANTEAFF; cdr3_nt: TGCGCCAGCTCTTGGGGGGCGAACACTGAAGCTTTCTTT
v_call: TRBV7-3; j_call: TRBJ2-3; clone_size: -; d_call: -; cdr3_aa: CASSLTRSADTQYF; cdr3_nt: TGTGCCAGCAGCTTAACTCGGTCGGCAGATACGCAGTATTTT
v_call: TRBV12-3/TRBV12-4; j_call: TRBJ1-3; clone_size: once; d_call: -; cdr3_aa: CAWTSGRNTIYF; cdr3_nt: TGTGCCTGGACTAGCGGGCGCAACACCATATATTTT
v_call: TRBV4-2; j_call: TRBJ1-5; clone_size: -; d_call: -; cdr3_aa: CASSQDEGPIWAQHF; cdr3_nt: TGTGCCAGCAGCCAAGACGAGGGGCCGATCTGGGCCCAGCATTTT
v_call: TRBV4-3; j_call: TRBJ2-3; clone_size: few; d_call: -; cdr3_aa: CASSQNRDISTDTQYF; cdr3_nt: TGCGCCAGCAGCCAAAACCGGGACATAAGCACAGATACGCAGTATTTT
v_call: TRBV6-5; j_call: TRBJ1-2; clone_size: few; d_call: -; cdr3_aa: CASSYWQGAFYGYTF; cdr3_nt: TGTGCCAGCAGTTACTGGCAGGGAGCGTTCTATGGCTACACCTTC